The 27 T cell receptor beta chains below all came from one sample that was sequenced in a study of technical replicates of blood from a handful of donors. TCRdb's table, derived via immunoSEQ multiplex PCR, lists solely in-frame clones and lacks some. In the table there are just over 55,000 clones, roughly 93% of which are singletons. Sample: PBMCs. These receptors came from a human donor in good health. Some clones in this sample may be carry-over from other donors' samples.

A single count supports this clone. The chain uses TRBV19 and TRBJ2-4, with D possibly being TRBD2 (6 bases). V lost 1 base and J lost 0, with 10 bases in between. Germline V gene sequence: CDR1 LNHDA, CDR2 SQIVND (reference sequence). The CDR3 is 16 amino acids. CDR3 sequence: CASSIGLALAKNIQYF. The CDR3 DNA sequence: TGTGCCAGTAGTATAGGGCTAGCGCTAGCCAAAAACATTCAGTACTTC.

The chain couples TRBV30 to TRBJ2-5, with 8 bases matching TRBD2. The germline gives CDR1 GTSNPN, CDR2 SVGIG (reference sequence). The CDR3 contains 14 residues. With V trimmed by 1 base and J by 4 bases, 5 bases remained unmatched. The CDR3, as DNA: TGTGCCTGGAGTGCCCTCGCGGGAGGAGAGACCCAGTACTTC. Translated: CAWSALAGGETQYF.

The J gene is TRBJ1-1, the V gene TRBV4-1; a weak D match, TRBD1 (5 bases). CDR1 is MGHRA and CDR2 is YSYEKL in the germline V gene. This CDR3 has 14 residues. Trimming shortened V by 4 bases and J by 7 bases, and 16 bases separated the two germline ends. The CDR3 DNA sequence: TGCGCCAGCAGCCGTACCCCGGGGGTGGGTGAAGCTTTCTTT. Translation: CASSRTPGVGEAFF.

This rearrangement joins TRBV2 to TRBJ1-1, with a possible D match to TRBD1 (6 bases). This CDR3 has 14 amino acids. Between the trimmed V and J ends, which lost 4 bases and 3 bases, there was a span of 12 bases. Germline V gene sequence: CDR1 SNHLY, CDR2 FYNNEI. The CDR3 protein is CASSGQGFHTEAFF. CDR3 coding DNA: TGTGCCAGCAGTGGGCAGGGGTTCCACACTGAAGCTTTCTTT.

This clone occurred once. The V and J genes are TRBV9 and TRBJ2-2, with D uncertain. Germline V gives CDR1 SGDLS, CDR2 YYNGEE. CDR3 length: 12 residues. Trimming cost V 3 bases and J 5 bases, with 5 bases left between them. Here the CDR3 DNA reads TGTGCCAGCAGCGCCGGGACCGGGGAGCTGTTTTTT. Its translation is CASSAGTGELFF.

This chain joins TRBV19 and TRBJ1-1, with a weak D call TRBD1 (5 bases). V was shortened by 3 bases and J by 0 bases, with 14 bases between the two germline ends. The CDR3 contains 16 residues. The germline CDR1 and CDR2 sequences are LNHDA and SQIVND (reference sequence). CDR3 DNA sequence: TGTGCCAGTAGTATGGGTCAGGGTACTGTGAACACTGAAGCTTTCTTT. As protein: CASSMGQGTVNTEAFF.

The chain uses TRBV5-1 and TRBJ2-2, with a weak D call TRBD2 (6 bases). The CDR3 totals 13 residues. Germline V gene lookup returns CDR1 SGHRS and CDR2 YFSETQ. Trimming pared 5 bases from V and 1 base from J, leaving 6 bases between. CDR3 in amino acids: CASREGNTGELFF. DNA of the CDR3: TGCGCCAGCAGGGAGGGGAACACCGGGGAGCTGTTTTTT.

The V gene is TRBV7-3, the J gene TRBJ2-2, with D maybe TRBD2 (7 bases). The CDR3 is 17 residues long. The germline V gene has CDR1 SGHTA and CDR2 FQGTGA. V dropped 5 bases and J dropped 3 bases, with 19 bases sitting between them. CDR3 nucleotides: TGTGCCAGCAGCATCCCAGCTGGGGGGGCCGACACCGGGGAGCTGTTTTTT. As protein: CASSIPAGGADTGELFF.

The chain is built from TRBV6-8 and TRBJ2-4, with D possibly being TRBD1 (5 bases). Germline V gives CDR1 MNHGY, CDR2 SAAAGT. Trimming took 4 bases from V and 12 from J, leaving 28 bases between them. This CDR3 spans 17 amino acids. This chain's CDR3 is CASSFPTGPPKQRDQYF. The DNA of the CDR3 is TGTGCCAGCAGTTTTCCAACAGGCCCGCCCAAGCAAAGGGATCAGTACTTC.

The chain recombines TRBV29-1 with TRBJ1-1, with 8 bases fitting TRBD1. The germline CDR1 and CDR2 sequences are SQVTM and ANQGSEA. There are 17 residues in the CDR3. J gave up 4 bases and V 1 base, and 14 bases lay outside the gene matches. The CDR3 nucleotides read TGCAGCGTTGAAGTTTTGGGACAGGTGATGGTTGTCACTGAAGCTTTCTTT. Protein sequence: CSVEVLGQVMVVTEAFF. The whole variable domain, filled in from reference TRBV29-1 and TRBJ1-1, reads SAVISQKPSRDICQRGTSLTIQCQVDSQVTMMFWYRQQPGQSLTLIATANQGSEATYESGFVIDKFPISRPNLTFSTLTVSNMSPEDSSIYLCSVEVLGQVMVVTEAFFGQGTRLTVV.

The chain joins TRBV6-5 to TRBJ1-3; 7 bases map to TRBD1. J was trimmed by 1 base and V by 5 bases; bases with no gene match: 2. Germline lookup yields CDR1 MNHEY and CDR2 SVGAGI. The CDR3 length is 14 residues. The chain's CDR3 is CASSTGVSGNTIYF. As DNA, the CDR3 is TGTGCCAGCAGTACAGGGGTTTCTGGAAACACCATATATTTT.

This chain uses TRBV10-3 with TRBJ1-5; the match to TRBD1 covers 7 bases. With 3 bases clipped from V and 5 bases from J, the junction kept 10 bases outside the gene matches. The CDR3 extends over 16 amino acids. Germline V lookup: CDR1 ENHRY, CDR2 SYGVKD. The chain's CDR3 is CAISEVRGTAHQPQHF. In nucleotides, the CDR3 is TGTGCCATCAGTGAAGTACGCGGGACAGCCCATCAGCCCCAGCATTTT.

The chain joins TRBV5-4 to TRBJ2-3; 9 bases are a match to TRBD2. V was pared by 5 bases and J by 5 bases, with 12 bases of the junction left unmatched. In germline, CDR1 is SGHNT, CDR2 YYREEE (reference sequence). This CDR3 has 16 amino acids. The CDR3 bases are TGTGCCAGCAGTCTAGGACCTGCTAGCGGGGAAGATACGCAGTATTTT. This sequence encodes CASSLGPASGEDTQYF.

In its sample, this clone was seen a few times. The V and J genes are TRBV11-2 and TRBJ2-7; 8 bases line up with TRBD2. Germline CDR1 reads SGHAT; CDR2 reads FQNNGV. V lost 5 bases to trimming and J lost 6 bases; unmatched junction nucleotides: 3. This CDR3 comprises 12 residues. The CDR3, as DNA: TGTGCCAGCAGCGGCCGGGGGGGCGAGCAGTACTTC. Translated, it gives CASSGRGGEQYF.

As regards this clone: At one end the junction does not follow the germline gene, possibly because of a read error. The V and J genes are TRBV29-1 and TRBJ2-2; 10 positions agree with TRBD1. There are 15 residues in the CDR3. The V gene's germline CDR1 is SQVTM and CDR2 ANQGSEA. The CDR3: CSVNPGQGNPGELFF. CDR3 DNA sequence: TGCAGCGTTAATCCGGGACAGGGGAACCCCGGGGAGCTGTTTTTT.

This rearrangement joins TRBV7-9 to TRBJ1-3; D is unclear. This CDR3 region has 16 residues. Germline CDR1 and CDR2: SEHNR and FQNEAQ (reference sequence). Deletions cut 1 base from V and 4 bases from J, with 14 bases between. For the CDR3, the DNA is TGTGCCAGCAGCTTAGGGGAGCCGGGGATGGGAAACACCATATATTTT. Amino acid sequence: CASSLGEPGMGNTIYF.

The chain is built from TRBV27 and TRBJ2-7; TRBD1 aligns across 10 bases. The CDR3 has 14 amino acids. The ends lost 6 bases at V and 3 bases at J; junction bases unmatched: 5. CDR1 is MNHEY, CDR2 SMNVEV, per germline (reference sequence). CDR3 nucleotide sequence: TGTGCCAGCAGCTCGGGACAGGGGTACTACGAGCAGTACTTC. This encodes CASSSGQGYYEQYF.

The genes are TRBV27 and TRBJ2-5, with D unresolved. The germline CDR1 and CDR2 sequences are MNHEY and SMNVEV (reference sequence). Between the trimmed V and J ends, which lost 5 bases and 0 bases, there was a span of 13 bases. This CDR3 spans 15 amino acids. This chain's CDR3 is CASSSLSPYQETQYF. CDR3 coding DNA: TGTGCCAGCAGTAGCCTATCCCCGTACCAAGAGACCCAGTACTTC.

The rearrangement uses TRBV4-2 and TRBJ2-3, with D maybe TRBD2 (6 bases). Germline V gives CDR1 LGHNA, CDR2 YNFKEQ. The CDR3 length is 14 residues. The germline V and J ends were trimmed by 4 bases and 5 bases, with 13 bases remaining between them. The DNA of the CDR3 is TGTGCCAGCAGCCCGGACGGGGGTCAAGATACGCAGTATTTT. Residues: CASSPDGGQDTQYF.

This clone was recorded a few times. The chain employs TRBV19 and TRBJ1-1; D is ambiguous. CDR3 size: 14 residues. V lost 6 bases, J lost 5 bases, and 16 bases lay in between. CDR1 is LNHDA and CDR2 is SQIVND in the germline V gene (reference sequence). CDR3 coding DNA: TGTGCCAGTAGCGATTCGGGTGATTGGACTGAAGCTTTCTTT. Residues: CASSDSGDWTEAFF.

The rearrangement links TRBV7-9 to TRBJ2-5, with D perhaps matching TRBD2 (6 bases). Germline values: CDR1 SEHNR, CDR2 FQNEAQ (reference sequence). This CDR3 is 19 amino acids long. V lost 0 bases and J 2 bases, leaving 22 bases between the germline ends. The CDR3 region is CASSLANPLKLAEQETQYF. The CDR3 DNA reads TGTGCCAGCAGCTTAGCCAATCCCTTGAAATTAGCGGAGCAAGAGACCCAGTACTTC.

This chain joins TRBV9 and TRBJ2-1; 9 nucleotides align to TRBD2. The CDR3 is 15 amino acids. Looked up from germline, CDR1 is SGDLS and CDR2 is YYNGEE. V dropped 3 bases and J dropped 3; count of bases not matched to a gene: 4. The CDR3, as DNA: TGTGCCAGCAGCGACCTAGCGGGACACTACAATGAGCAGTTCTTC. Its translation is CASSDLAGHYNEQFF.

The chain carries TRBV11-1 and TRBJ1-1; D is perhaps TRBD1 (6 bases). V lost 2 bases, J lost 3 bases, and 10 bases lay in between. Germline values: CDR1 SGHAT, CDR2 FQDESV (reference sequence). The CDR3 has 14 residues. The chain's CDR3 is CASSLSGGYTEAFF. CDR3 in DNA: TGTGCCAGCAGCTTATCGGGGGGCTACACTGAAGCTTTCTTT.

The rearrangement links TRBV4-3 to TRBJ2-5; 9 bases agree with TRBD2. Germline trimming cut 1 base from V and 5 bases from J; bases unmatched to any gene: 8. This CDR3 spans 16 amino acids. Per germline, CDR1 LGHNA and CDR2 YSLEER. CDR3 loop: CASSQVLDLAGETQYF. The CDR3 nucleotides are TGCGCCAGCAGCCAAGTGTTGGATCTAGCGGGGGAGACCCAGTACTTC.

The chain links TRBV5-6 to TRBJ1-1, with D unresolved. Trimming cost V 3 bases and J 5 bases, with 14 bases left between them. This CDR3 comprises 14 residues. Germline-derived CDR1 and CDR2 are SGHDT and YYEEEE. The chain's CDR3 is CASSSRGRVTEAFF. CDR3 DNA sequence: TGTGCCAGCAGCTCACGAGGGCGCGTAACTGAAGCTTTCTTT.

The chain links TRBV5-5 to TRBJ2-5, with TRBD1 matching over 8 bases. V was clipped by 3 bases and J by 2 bases; unmatched bases: 3. This CDR3 has 14 residues. CDR1 is SGHKS, CDR2 YYEKEE, per germline (reference sequence). As DNA, the CDR3 is TGTGCCAGCAGCTGGACAGGGCTGCAAGAGACCCAGTACTTC. It translates to CASSWTGLQETQYF.

In this sample, this clone turned up once. This sequence joins TRBV5-6 and TRBJ2-5; perhaps TRBD1 as D (5 bases). This CDR3 is 13 amino acids long. Looked up from germline, CDR1 is SGHDT and CDR2 is YYEEEE. Trimming removed 4 bases at V and 5 bases at J, with 12 bases between. The CDR3 loop is CASSPTALETQYF. Here the CDR3 DNA reads TGTGCCAGCAGCCCGACAGCACTGGAGACCCAGTACTTC.